Described below is a single T cell receptor (beta chain) sequence and its context. The sample belongs to a study of blood T cell repertoires in COVID-19. Study-level background: Collection of acute and convalescent COVID-19 samples took place in the United States, Italy and Spain. Sample material is recorded as cDNA or gDNA derived from T cells, B-cell-depleted T cells, or PBMCs.

The CDR3 loop spans 13 amino acids. Germline CDR1 and CDR2: SGHNT and YYREEE (reference sequence). V lost 4 bases, J lost 8 bases, and 4 bases stayed unmatched. In the authors' workflow: Amplified reference gene primers provided the basis for estimating nucleated cell counts. Assay: immunoSEQ multiplex PCR; the TCRdb copy retains only in-frame clones and omits some. The DNA was the basis for D and trimming; V, J and clone size are from that table. The sample records 90,000 to 100,000 clones, 87% being singletons. The sequence was obtained from a man between 65 and 79 years old with acute or convalescent COVID-19. Material: peripheral blood. The chain employs TRBV5-4 and TRBJ2-1; 9 nucleotides align to TRBD1. CDR3 sequence (DNA): TGTGCCAGCAGCCGGGACAGGGCCTATGAGCAGTTCTTC. Residues: CASSRDRAYEQFF.